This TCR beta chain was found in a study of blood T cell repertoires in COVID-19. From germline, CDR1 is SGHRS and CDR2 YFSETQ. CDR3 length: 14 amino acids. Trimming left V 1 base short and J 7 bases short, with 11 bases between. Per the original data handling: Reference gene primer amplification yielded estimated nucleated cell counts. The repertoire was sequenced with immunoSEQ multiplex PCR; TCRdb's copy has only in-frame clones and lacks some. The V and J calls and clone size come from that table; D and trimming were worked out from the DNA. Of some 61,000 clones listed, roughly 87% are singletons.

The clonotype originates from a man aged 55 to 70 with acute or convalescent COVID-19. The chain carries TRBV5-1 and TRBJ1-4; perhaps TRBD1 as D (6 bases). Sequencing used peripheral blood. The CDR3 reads CASSLYAGAEKLFF. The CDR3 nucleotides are TGCGCCAGCAGCTTGTACGCGGGGGCTGAAAAACTGTTTTTT.